The 14 T cell receptor beta chains given below trace back to one sample, sequenced in a study of T-cell memory formation after mild COVID-19. TCRdb reprocessed the 5' RACE reads via MiXCR and lists one record per CDR3 protein. The sample includes approximately 490,000 distinct CDR3 sequences, about 20% of them seen just once. The specimen was PBMCs or a T cell subset sorted from them (not recorded which). All receptors come from an adult woman who had mild COVID-19 (a few samples of this study predate the infection). Cell type and time point are not known.

This chain uses TRBV7-9 with TRBJ2-2, with D possibly TRBD1 on 5 matching bases. Germline V gene sequence: CDR1 SEHNR, CDR2 FQNEAQ (reference sequence). CDR3 length: 18 residues. Trimming took 3 bases from V and 4 from J, leaving 21 bases between them. This chain's CDR3 is CASSFWTSHRRGTGELFF. In DNA form, the CDR3 reads TGTGCCAGCAGCTTCTGGACCTCTCACAGGAGAGGCACCGGGGAGCTGTTTTTT.

This clonotype was picked up a small number of times. The chain uses TRBV19 and TRBJ1-5; 9 nucleotides align to TRBD1. The CDR3 covers 15 residues. V was pared by 4 bases and J by 5 bases, with 6 bases of the junction left unmatched. Germline V gene lookup returns CDR1 LNHDA and CDR2 SQIVND (reference sequence). The CDR3: CASSKPGQGYQPQHF. CDR3 nucleotides: TGTGCCAGTAGTAAGCCGGGACAGGGCTATCAGCCCCAGCATTTT.

V usage is TRBV5-4 and J usage is TRBJ2-7, with 7 positions matching TRBD1. The CDR3 contains 12 residues. Germline V CDR1 and CDR2: SGHNT, YYREEE (reference sequence). V was clipped by 4 bases and J by 7 bases; unmatched bases: 5. The CDR3 DNA reads as TGTGCCAGCAGCCCCGGACAGGAAGAGCAGTACTTC. Protein: CASSPGQEEQYF.

This clonotype was detected a few times. The CDR3 coding sequence is TGTGCCAGCAGCCCTCGGACGGTGTTTGGAGATACGCAGTATTTT. It codes for CASSPRTVFGDTQYF. The chain combines TRBV9 with TRBJ2-3; D is uncertain. Germline-derived CDR1 and CDR2 are SGDLS and YYNGEE. The CDR3 loop spans 15 amino acids. The V end lost 4 bases, the J end lost 5 bases, and 17 bases lay between the germline ends.

The chain employs TRBV12-3 or TRBV12-4 and TRBJ2-4; the match to TRBD2 covers 7 bases. CDR3 length: 15 residues. After removal of 3 bases from V and 2 bases from J, the junction contained 4 bases not matched to a gene. In DNA, the CDR3 is TGTGCCAGCAGTTTCGGCGGGAGCCCCAAAAACATTCAGTACTTC. It translates to CASSFGGSPKNIQYF.

In its sample, this clonotype was seen many times. The genes are TRBV7-3 and TRBJ2-3; no clear D gene. Germline lookup yields CDR1 SGHTA and CDR2 FQGTGA. V was clipped by 2 bases and J by 1 base, with 10 bases between them. This CDR3 is 15 amino acids long. The DNA for the CDR3 is TGTGCCAGCAGCTTAGGTCCCTCTGGCACAGATACGCAGTATTTT. Translation gives CASSLGPSGTDTQYF.

The chain uses TRBV7-9 and TRBJ2-4; D may be TRBD2 (5 bases). V lost 5 bases to trimming and J lost 0 bases, with 8 bases between them. This CDR3 spans 14 amino acids. CDR1 and CDR2 from the germline V gene are SEHNR and FQNEAQ (reference sequence). DNA for the CDR3: TGTGCCAGCAGCCCCGGGGAAGCCAAAAACATTCAGTACTTC. Its translation is CASSPGEAKNIQYF.

This clonotype was counted only a few times. The rearrangement links TRBV19 to TRBJ2-2; D ambiguous. CDR1 LNHDA and CDR2 SQIVND come from the germline V gene (reference sequence). The CDR3 sequence is 13 residues long. V was shortened by 6 bases and J by 1 base, with 6 bases between the two germline ends. The CDR3 bases are TGTGCCAGTAGAATTCGGAACACCGGGGAGCTGTTTTTT. Encoded protein: CASRIRNTGELFF.

This chain connects TRBV6-5 to TRBJ2-2; 10 bases are a match to TRBD1. The CDR3 contains 15 residues. The junction had 6 bases not matched to a gene; V was cut back by 5 bases and J by 6 bases. Germline lookup yields CDR1 MNHEY and CDR2 SVGAGI. CDR3 sequence: CASSRPGTGAGELFF. CDR3 coding DNA: TGTGCCAGCAGTCGCCCCGGGACAGGGGCCGGGGAGCTGTTTTTT.

The CDR3 loop is CSARPGQSNSPLHF. CDR3 DNA sequence: TGCAGTGCTCGCCCGGGACAGTCGAATTCACCCCTCCACTTT. The chain carries TRBV20-1 and TRBJ1-6; 7 bases map to TRBD1. With 5 bases clipped from V and 7 bases from J, the junction kept 8 bases outside the gene matches. This CDR3 comprises 14 residues. Germline V gene data show CDR1 as DFQATT and CDR2 as SNEGSKA (reference sequence).

The chain has TRBV7-9 and TRBJ2-7, with 8 bases identical to TRBD1. V shed 5 bases, J shed 2 bases, and the junction held 5 bases outside the gene matches. Germline-derived CDR1 and CDR2 are SEHNR and FQNEAQ (reference sequence). The CDR3 extends over 14 amino acids. CDR3 amino acids: CASSVTGGTYEQYF. The DNA of the CDR3 is TGTGCCAGCAGCGTCACAGGGGGGACCTACGAGCAGTACTTC. Filled out from reference TRBV7-9 and TRBJ2-7, the complete variable domain reads DTGVSQNPRHKITKRGQNVTFRCDPISEHNRLYWYRQTLGQGPEFLTYFQNEAQLEKSRLLSDRFSAERPKGSFSTLEIQRTEQGDSAMYLCASSVTGGTYEQYFGPGTRLTVT.

This clonotype has only a few counts. The chain's CDR3 is CSVDSGYEQYF. Written as DNA, the CDR3 is TGCAGCGTCGACTCCGGATACGAGCAGTACTTC. The rearrangement links TRBV29-1 to TRBJ2-7; D gene uncertain. Trimming took 6 bases from V and 4 from J, leaving 10 bases between them. The CDR3 totals 11 residues. Per germline, CDR1 SQVTM and CDR2 ANQGSEA.

The gene calls are TRBV5-1 and TRBJ2-3; D may be TRBD1 or TRBD2 (5 bases each). This CDR3 is 14 amino acids long. Between the trimmed V and J ends, which lost 9 bases and 4 bases, there was a span of 18 bases. Germline CDR1 reads SGHRS; CDR2 reads YFSETQ. Here the CDR3 reads CANSKYGDPDTQYF. CDR3 DNA: TGCGCCAATTCTAAGTATGGGGACCCAGATACGCAGTATTTT.

The genes are TRBV12-3 or TRBV12-4 and TRBJ2-3, with D hard to call. The ends were cut back, 5 bases at V and 7 bases at J, with 10 bases in the middle. This CDR3 comprises 12 residues. The chain's CDR3 is CASSPARYTQYF. CDR3 coding DNA: TGTGCCAGCAGTCCAGCTCGGTATACGCAGTATTTT.